The 13 T cell receptor beta chains listed next were all sequenced from one sample in a study of PD-L1 blockade in urothelial cancer. Time point of the sample: pretreatment peripheral blood. Here immunoSEQ multiplex PCR was the method, and the copy in TCRdb shows in-frame clones only, minus some. The sample has about 56,000 clones, roughly 85% seen once. The sample in question was PBMCs, obtained around atezolizumab (anti-PD-L1) treatment. The receptors originated from a man between 65 and 85 years old with urothelial cancer.

This clone was detected only once. This chain uses TRBV18 with TRBJ1-2; 9 positions match TRBD1. The germline V gene has CDR1 KGHSH and CDR2 LQKENI. V shed 2 bases and J 2 bases; nucleotides not matched to a gene: 6. The CDR3 runs to 16 residues. CDR3 coding DNA: TGTGCCAGCTCACCAGGACAGGGGACCATCAACTATGGCTACACCTTC. Protein product: CASSPGQGTINYGYTF. The complete variable domain, with remaining parts taken from reference TRBV18 and TRBJ1-2, reads NAGVMQNPRHLVRRRGQEARLRCSPMKGHSHVYWYRQLPEEGLKFMVYLQKENIIDESGMPKERFSAEFPKEGPSILRIQQVVRGDSAAYFCASSPGQGTINYGYTFGSGTRLTVV.

The chain recombines TRBV18 with TRBJ2-1, with unresolved D. This CDR3 has 13 residues. CDR1 is KGHSH and CDR2 is LQKENI in the germline V gene. The ends were cut back, 0 bases at V and 4 bases at J, with 4 bases in the middle. CDR3 region: CASSPPEYNEQFF. The CDR3 DNA sequence: TGTGCCAGCTCACCACCGGAGTACAATGAGCAGTTCTTC.

The chain uses TRBV6-1 and TRBJ1-2, with D maybe TRBD1 (6 bases). Between the trimmed V and J ends, which lost 5 bases and 5 bases, there was a span of 12 bases. The CDR3 length is 13 residues. Germline V lookup: CDR1 MNHNS, CDR2 SASEGT. In nucleotides, the CDR3 is TGTGCCAGCAGTACCAACACAGGGTATGGCTACACCTTC. Translation: CASSTNTGYGYTF.

The chain recombines TRBV6-5 with TRBJ2-7; 7 positions agree with TRBD1. Unmatched junction bases numbered 7, after V lost 4 bases and J lost 4 bases. Per the germline V gene, CDR1 is MNHEY and CDR2 is SVGAGI. The CDR3 has 14 residues. The CDR3 nucleotides are TGTGCCAGCAGTTTCCCTAGGGACAGTTACGAGCAGTACTTC. Translating it yields CASSFPRDSYEQYF.

The gene calls are TRBV5-5 and TRBJ2-3; the match to TRBD2 covers 16 bases. V lost 3 bases and J lost 3; bases outside the gene matches: 1. This CDR3 has 16 amino acids. The germline gives CDR1 SGHKS, CDR2 YYEKEE (reference sequence). As DNA, the CDR3 is TGTGCCAGCAGCTCGGGACTAGCGGGAGGGACAGATACGCAGTATTTT. Translated, it gives CASSSGLAGGTDTQYF. Combining the CDR3 with reference TRBV5-5 and TRBJ2-3 gives the whole variable domain DAGVTQSPTHLIKTRGQQVTLRCSPISGHKSVSWYQQVLGQGPQFIFQYYEKEERGRGNFPDRFSARQFPNYSSELNVNALLLGDSALYLCASSSGLAGGTDTQYFGPGTRLTVL.

This clone was seen only once. The chain joins TRBV10-1 to TRBJ2-1; 8 bases agree with TRBD1. The CDR3 is 15 residues long. The junction had 4 bases not matched to a gene; V was cut back by 1 base and J by 5 bases. Germline V CDR1 and CDR2: WNHNN, SYGVQD (reference sequence). For the CDR3, the DNA is TGCGCCAGCAGTGAGTTTGGGACAGGCAACAATGAGCAGTTCTTC. Amino acid sequence: CASSEFGTGNNEQFF.

The V call is TRBV5-1, the J call TRBJ1-1; D ambiguous. Trimming stripped 1 base from V and 1 base from J, with 8 bases between. Germline V gene sequence: CDR1 SGHRS, CDR2 YFSETQ. The CDR3 is 14 amino acids. The CDR3 coding sequence is TGCGCCAGCAGCTTGAACCCGGGGAACACTGAAGCTTTCTTT. Translating it yields CASSLNPGNTEAFF. The full variable domain, with the rest looked up from reference TRBV5-1 and TRBJ1-1, is KAGVTQTPRYLIKTRGQQVTLSCSPISGHRSVSWYQQTPGQGLQFLFEYFSETQRNKGNFPGRFSGRQFSNSRSEMNVSTLELGDSALYLCASSLNPGNTEAFFGQGTRLTVV.

The count of this clone is one. The gene calls are TRBV4-2 and TRBJ2-7, with TRBD1 identical over 8 bases. The ends lost 0 bases at V and 6 bases at J; junction bases unmatched: 10. The germline V gene has CDR1 LGHNA and CDR2 YNFKEQ. CDR3 length: 16 amino acids. CDR3 amino acids: CASSQEWRQGAVEQYF. The CDR3 nucleotides read TGTGCCAGCAGCCAAGAATGGCGCCAGGGGGCGGTCGAGCAGTACTTC.

This clone is a singleton in its sample. The V gene is TRBV7-9, the J gene TRBJ2-5; 16 bases line up with TRBD2. The germline gives CDR1 SEHNR, CDR2 FQNEAQ (reference sequence). Trimming cost V 2 bases and J 5 bases; bases outside gene matches: 8. This CDR3 has 18 residues. The CDR3 nucleotides are TGTGCCAGCAGCTTACAGGGGACTAGCGGGAGGGCCGTGGAGACCCAGTACTTC. Translated, it gives CASSLQGTSGRAVETQYF.

This clone was detected once. The chain has TRBV9 and TRBJ1-2, with 10 positions matching TRBD1. The CDR3 has 15 residues. With 3 bases clipped from V and 4 bases from J, the junction kept 6 bases outside the gene matches. Germline V lookup: CDR1 SGDLS, CDR2 YYNGEE. In DNA form, the CDR3 reads TGTGCCAGCAGCGACGGGACAGGGGCTACCTATGGCTACACCTTC. Translating it yields CASSDGTGATYGYTF. Full variable domain (rest looked up from reference TRBV9 and TRBJ1-2): DSGVTQTPKHLITATGQRVTLRCSPRSGDLSVYWYQQSLDQGLQFLIQYYNGEERAKGNILERFSAQQFPDLHSELNLSSLELGDSALYFCASSDGTGATYGYTFGSGTRLTVV.

The chain links TRBV2 to TRBJ2-7; 8 bases fit TRBD2. The CDR3 is 14 residues long. Germline-derived CDR1 and CDR2 are SNHLY and FYNNEI. V lost 8 bases, J lost 2 bases, and 8 bases stayed unmatched. CDR3 region: CASRGFGRAYEQYF. CDR3 coding DNA: TGTGCCAGCCGAGGGTTCGGGAGGGCCTACGAGCAGTACTTC.

In this sample, this clone turned up a few times. This rearrangement joins TRBV9 to TRBJ2-7, with TRBD1 matching over 11 bases. The CDR3 has 16 amino acids. V trimming: 4 bases; J trimming: 4 bases; junction bases outside the gene matches: 10. CDR1 and CDR2 from the germline V gene are SGDLS and YYNGEE. CDR3 DNA: TGTGCCAGCAGCCCATCAGCCGGGACAGGGGGTTACGAGCAGTACTTC. Amino acids: CASSPSAGTGGYEQYF.

The table lists this clone with many counts. The chain recombines TRBV10-1 with TRBJ2-2, with D hard to call. V lost 2 bases, J lost 5 bases, and 9 bases lay in between. Germline CDR1 WNHNN, CDR2 SYGVQD (reference sequence). The CDR3 runs to 14 residues. The CDR3 loop is CASSEIAGTGELFF. As DNA, the CDR3 is TGCGCCAGCAGTGAGATAGCCGGAACCGGGGAGCTGTTTTTT.